These 23 T cell receptor beta chains originate from one sample sequenced in a study of blood T cell repertoires in COVID-19. Repertoires were generated with immunoSEQ multiplex PCR, while TCRdb's copy carries only in-frame clones and drops some. The repertoire consists of some 290,000 clones, with approximately 90% occurring once and the leading ten covering 2.3%. Material: PBMCs or T cells enriched from blood (not recorded which). The source is a woman aged 35 to 49 with acute COVID-19.

This chain links TRBV11-2 with TRBJ2-7; TRBD2 matches 7 bases. The V gene's germline CDR1 is SGHAT and CDR2 FQNNGV. The CDR3 loop spans 14 amino acids. J lost 4 bases, V lost 1 base, and 4 bases had no gene match. CDR3: CASSLAWEGYEQYF. The DNA for the CDR3 is TGTGCCAGCAGCTTAGCGTGGGAGGGTTACGAGCAGTACTTC.

CDR3 nucleotides: TGTGCAAGTCGCTTAGCGCAAGGACACTCGAACACTGAAGCTTTCTTT. Its protein product is CASRLAQGHSNTEAFF. The V call is TRBV12-2, the J call TRBJ1-1; the table names TRBD1, a call not compared with the DNA. TRBV12-2 is classified as a pseudogene. The CDR3 runs 16 residues.

The chain uses TRBV11-2 and TRBJ2-5; the match to TRBD1 covers 10 bases. CDR3 length: 16 amino acids. Germline V gene lookup returns CDR1 SGHAT and CDR2 FQNNGV. The V gene end was trimmed by 5 bases and the J gene end by 3 bases; junction bases not matched to a gene: 9. The CDR3 sequence: CASSDIGTGEEETQYF. CDR3 bases: TGTGCCAGCAGCGATATCGGGACAGGGGAGGAAGAGACCCAGTACTTC.

V usage is TRBV7-6 and J usage is TRBJ2-7; 10 bases are a match to TRBD2. Germline trimming cut 4 bases from V and 4 bases from J; bases unmatched to any gene: 10. The germline CDR1 and CDR2 sequences are SGHVS and FNYEAQ. The CDR3 covers 16 residues. CDR3 sequence (DNA): TGTGCCAGCAGCTCGCCCCGGCTAGCGGGAGAGTACGAGCAGTACTTC. It specifies CASSSPRLAGEYEQYF. Looking up the rest from reference TRBV7-6 and TRBJ2-7 gives the full variable domain: GAGVSQSPRYKVTKRGQDVALRCDPISGHVSLYWYRQALGQGPEFLTYFNYEAQQDKSGLPNDRFSAERPEGSISTLTIQRTEQRDSAMYRCASSSPRLAGEYEQYFGPGTRLTVT.

The chain couples TRBV19 to TRBJ1-6; D is uncertain. This CDR3 region has 15 residues. V shed 7 bases and J shed 9 bases, with 19 bases lying between them. The germline CDR1 and CDR2 sequences are LNHDA and SQIVND (reference sequence). The CDR3 nucleotides read TGTGCCAGTACTGTTTTGAGCGGCGCCGGTTCACCCCTCCACTTT. Translated: CASTVLSGAGSPLHF.

The chain employs TRBV7-2 and TRBJ1-6, with D tentatively TRBD1 (6 bases). The germline gives CDR1 SGHTA, CDR2 FQGNSA. V shed 1 base and J shed 8 bases, with 12 bases lying between them. The CDR3 runs to 15 residues. In DNA, the CDR3 is TGTGCCAGCAGCTTAGAACGGACAGCCCATTCACCCCTCCACTTT. It codes for CASSLERTAHSPLHF.

This chain links TRBV7-9 with TRBJ2-3; perhaps TRBD1 as D (5 bases). The germline gives CDR1 SEHNR, CDR2 FQNEAQ (reference sequence). The CDR3 consists of 16 residues. V dropped 0 bases and J dropped 0 bases, with 10 bases sitting between them. CDR3 loop: CASSLASQGSTDTQYF. The CDR3 region has the DNA TGTGCCAGCAGCTTAGCATCGCAGGGAAGCACAGATACGCAGTATTTT.

This clone was found a few times. DNA of the CDR3: TGTGCCAGCAGCGGAGGACTAGCGGGAGGGCTTGGGGAGACCCAGTACTTC. Protein: CASSGGLAGGLGETQYF. The chain employs TRBV5-6 and TRBJ2-5; 15 bases match TRBD2. The CDR3 loop spans 17 amino acids. Germline assignment: CDR1 SGHDT and CDR2 YYEEEE. Trimming took 4 bases from V and 5 from J; bases not matched to a gene: 9. The variable domain in full, with the rest retrieved from reference TRBV5-6 and TRBJ2-5, is DAGVTQSPTHLIKTRGQQVTLRCSPKSGHDTVSWYQQALGQGPQFIFQYYEEEERQRGNFPDRFSGHQFPNYSSELNVNALLLGDSALYLCASSGGLAGGLGETQYFGPGTRLLVL.

This clone was seen only once. Here the CDR3 reads CATSSSGARAPQHF. The CDR3 bases are TGTGCCACCAGTAGTTCAGGGGCTAGGGCGCCCCAGCATTTT. V is TRBV24-1 and J is TRBJ1-5; a possible D gene is TRBD1 (6 bases). V was clipped by 6 bases and J by 9 bases, with 17 bases between them. The CDR3 has 14 amino acids. Germline lookup yields CDR1 KGHDR and CDR2 SFDVKD.

The rearrangement joins TRBV18 to TRBJ2-6, with unresolved D. The CDR3 is 15 amino acids. Germline-derived CDR1 and CDR2 are KGHSH and LQKENI. V was shortened by 2 bases and J by 4 bases, with 9 bases between the two germline ends. The CDR3 here is CASSPTQAGANVLTF. The CDR3 DNA sequence: TGTGCCAGCTCACCAACTCAGGCAGGGGCCAACGTCCTGACTTTC.

The chain joins TRBV19 to TRBJ1-1; no reliable D call. The V end lost 2 bases, the J end lost 0 bases, and 7 bases lay between the germline ends. Per the germline V gene, CDR1 is LNHDA and CDR2 is SQIVND (reference sequence). This CDR3 spans 14 amino acids. Written as DNA, the CDR3 is TGTGCCAGTAGTATATGGGCTATGAACACTGAAGCTTTCTTT. Its translation is CASSIWAMNTEAFF. The whole variable domain, remainder taken from reference TRBV19 and TRBJ1-1, is DGGITQSPKYLFRKEGQNVTLSCEQNLNHDAMYWYRQDPGQGLRLIYYSQIVNDFQKGDIAEGYSVSREKKESFPLTVTSAQKNPTAFYLCASSIWAMNTEAFFGQGTRLTVV.

The gene calls are TRBV5-1 and TRBJ1-2; 7 nucleotides agree with TRBD1. The V segment lost 7 bases and the J segment 4 bases; nucleotides outside the gene matches: 10. This CDR3 region has 14 residues. The germline CDR1 and CDR2 sequences are SGHRS and YFSETQ. CDR3 sequence reads: CASADGGGVYGYTF. CDR3 sequence (DNA): TGCGCCAGCGCCGATGGAGGGGGCGTCTATGGCTACACCTTC.

This sequence joins TRBV20-1 and TRBJ1-5; TRBD1 might be the D (5 bases). The CDR3 extends over 17 amino acids. Germline assignment: CDR1 DFQATT and CDR2 SNEGSKA (reference sequence). The V gene lost 3 bases and the J gene lost 0 bases, with 18 bases spanning the gap. The CDR3 spells CSASSFRQGYSNQPQHF. The CDR3 DNA sequence: TGCAGTGCTAGTTCATTTCGGCAGGGATATAGCAATCAGCCCCAGCATTTT.

DNA of the CDR3: TGTGCCAGCAGCGCCGGAGGGATCACCTCTGGAAACACCATATATTTT. As protein: CASSAGGITSGNTIYF. This chain uses TRBV7-9 with TRBJ1-3; D is unresolved. There are 16 residues in the CDR3. With 5 bases removed from V and 0 bases from J, the gap between germline ends came to 14 bases. Germline CDR1 is SEHNR and CDR2 is FQNEAQ (reference sequence).

This chain links TRBV24-1 with TRBJ2-5; D unresolved. Trimming pared 5 bases from V and 5 bases from J, leaving 11 bases between. The CDR3 contains 13 residues. Germline CDR1 is KGHDR and CDR2 is SFDVKD. For the CDR3, the DNA is TGTGCCACCAGTGGAGGAGTGGAGGAGACCCAGTACTTC. It encodes CATSGGVEETQYF.

This sequence joins TRBV11-3 and TRBJ2-2, with unresolved D. Germline V gene lookup returns CDR1 SGHNT and CDR2 YENEEA. V lost 3 bases, J lost 9 bases, and 11 bases lay in between. This CDR3 is built from 13 residues. In nucleotides, the CDR3 is TGTGCCAGCAGCTTTCCCCCCTCTTGGGAGCTGTTTTTT. As protein: CASSFPPSWELFF.

The chain joins TRBV11-2 to TRBJ2-3; 7 bases align to TRBD2. Trimming cost V 4 bases and J 2 bases; bases outside gene matches: 6. CDR3 length: 15 amino acids. The V gene's germline CDR1 is SGHAT and CDR2 FQNNGV. The CDR3 DNA sequence: TGTGCCAGCAGCTCCGAGCGGGGTCCCACAGATACGCAGTATTTT. Its protein is CASSSERGPTDTQYF.

This clone was detected a few times. This chain uses TRBV27 with TRBJ2-5; 12 bases match TRBD2. The V gene end was trimmed by 4 bases and the J gene end by 5 bases; junction bases not matched to a gene: 5. Germline CDR1 and CDR2: MNHEY and SMNVEV (reference sequence). CDR3 length equals 15 residues. The CDR3 here is CASSSSGGAGETQYF. Written as DNA, the CDR3 is TGTGCCAGCAGTTCTAGCGGGGGGGCCGGGGAGACCCAGTACTTC.

V is TRBV27 and J is TRBJ1-6; the match to TRBD1 covers 9 bases. This CDR3 is built from 16 residues. Trimming at V came to 3 bases and at J to 16 bases, leaving 16 bases not matched to a gene. The V gene's germline CDR1 is MNHEY and CDR2 SMNVEV (reference sequence). CDR3 bases: TGTGCCAGCAGTTTTGGGGCAGGACAGGGGAGATCAGCTCTCCACTTT. The encoded protein is CASSFGAGQGRSALHF.

The chain carries TRBV5-1 and TRBJ1-3, with 7 positions matching TRBD1. V gave up 2 bases and J gave up 0 bases; unmatched junction bases: 5. Germline CDR1 is SGHRS and CDR2 is YFSETQ. The length of the CDR3 is 16 residues. The CDR3 DNA sequence: TGCGCCAGCAGCTTACAGGGGCCGAGCTCTGGAAACACCATATATTTT. Its translation is CASSLQGPSSGNTIYF.

The chain employs TRBV2 and TRBJ1-1; D possibly corresponds to TRBD1 (5 bases). Trimming took off 6 bases at V and 0 bases at J, with 20 bases between the two ends. Germline loops: CDR1 SNHLY, CDR2 FYNNEI. The CDR3 totals 17 residues. CDR3 DNA sequence: TGTGCCAGCAGCGGACGGGCATCAGGGATAATGAACACTGAAGCTTTCTTT. Translating it yields CASSGRASGIMNTEAFF.

As for this clone: A read error may account for a junction end that differs from germline. The V gene is TRBV7-7, the J gene TRBJ2-2, with 8 nucleotides matching TRBD2. Germline CDR1 is SSHAT and CDR2 is FNYEAQ (reference sequence). The CDR3 has 17 residues. The CDR3 DNA follows: TGTGCTAGCAGCTTAGCGCAGACGGGAGGGCCAGCCGGGGAGCTGTTTTTT. Protein sequence: CASSLAQTGGPAGELFF.

The chain combines TRBV10-3 with TRBJ2-3, with D perhaps matching TRBD2 (5 bases). Trimming stripped 2 bases from V and 1 base from J, with 7 bases between. CDR3 size: 14 residues. Germline CDR1 is ENHRY and CDR2 is SYGVKD. The CDR3 nucleotides read TGTGCCATCAGTGAGGGGAGCGGCACAGATACGCAGTATTTT. Translating it yields CAISEGSGTDTQYF.